This TCR beta chain was documented in a study of T cell clonotyping in hematopoietic cell transplantation. Study results and limitations: Graft donor and pretransplant recipient Inverse Simpson Index values predicted broader posttransplant TCR diversity. Few recipient clonotypes overlapped donors; over 97% were de novo at given depth. Recipient TCR diversity dropped after transplant; expanded clonotypes rose from day 30 to 180. CD4 and CD8 repertoire contributions could not be separated without sorting.

Clones were read by immunoSEQ multiplex PCR, and TCRdb kept only the in-frame ones, dropping some. The sample has tens of thousands of clones, 95% seen once. The V end lost 5 bases, the J end lost 8 bases, and 13 bases lay between the germline ends. Germline CDR1 SGHRS, CDR2 YFSETQ. The CDR3 length is 12 residues. As concerns this clone: Its cognate antigen is unknown.

The TCR sequence derives from a man aged 30 to 45 in good health. Some clones in this sample may be carry-over from other donors' samples. The chain links TRBV5-1 to TRBJ1-1; D possibly corresponds to TRBD1 (5 bases). The sequenced sample was peripheral blood mononuclear cells. The CDR3 region is CASRLGTVEAFF. The CDR3 region has the DNA TGCGCCAGCAGACTGGGGACTGTCGAAGCTTTCTTT.